These 15 T cell receptor beta chains were sequenced from one sample in a study of shared clonotypes between healthy human individuals. CD45RO-negative cells were positively selected for CCR7, leaving out terminally differentiated effector memory CD45RA+ cells. Data came from immunoSEQ multiplex PCR; TCRdb stores just in-frame clones and leaves some out. The repertoire consists of approximately 1.9 million clones, with just over 90% occurring once and the leading ten covering more than 1.5%. Sample: naive CD8+ T cells from PBMCs. The receptors shown here come from a man aged 18-30 years in good health. Some clones in this sample may be carry-over from other donors' samples.

Here the CDR3 reads CACSGANEKLFF. The CDR3 DNA sequence: TGTGCCTGCTCGGGAGCTAATGAAAAACTGTTTTTT. J is TRBJ1-4 and V is TRBV6-6; unclear D gene. Germline assignment: CDR1 MNHNY and CDR2 SVGAGI (reference sequence). The CDR3 has 12 residues. Trimming took 11 bases from V and 3 from J, leaving 10 bases between them.

This rearrangement joins TRBV5-1 to TRBJ2-3, with 10 bases fitting TRBD2. In germline, CDR1 is SGHRS, CDR2 YFSETQ. Trimming took 4 bases from V and 6 from J; bases not matched to a gene: 8. This CDR3 has 15 residues. Here the CDR3 reads CASSEPGLASDTQYF. The DNA for the CDR3 is TGCGCCAGCAGCGAACCGGGACTAGCGAGTGATACGCAGTATTTT.

The V gene is TRBV27, the J gene TRBJ2-7; TRBD1 or TRBD2 may be the D gene (6 bases each). From germline, CDR1 is MNHEY and CDR2 SMNVEV (reference sequence). The CDR3 has 16 amino acids. Trimming removed 6 bases from V and 0 bases from J, with 18 bases in between. The CDR3 sequence is CASSPSTGAISYEQYF. The CDR3 nucleotides are TGTGCCAGCAGCCCCAGCACGGGGGCCATCTCCTACGAGCAGTACTTC.

V gene TRBV18 combines with J gene TRBJ2-7; 9 bases match TRBD1. CDR3 size: 14 residues. V gave up 4 bases and J gave up 2 bases; unmatched junction bases: 3. Germline assignment: CDR1 KGHSH and CDR2 LQKENI. The DNA of the CDR3 is TGTGCCAGCTCACGGGACAGGGATGCCTACGAGCAGTACTTC. Residues: CASSRDRDAYEQYF.

The chain joins TRBV11-1 to TRBJ1-1, with D possibly being TRBD1 (5 bases). The germline V gene has CDR1 SGHAT and CDR2 FQDESV (reference sequence). This CDR3 contains 15 residues. Trimming took 4 bases from V and 0 from J, leaving 12 bases between them. The CDR3 DNA reads as TGTGCCAGCAGCTGGGGGTCTGGCGTGAACACTGAAGCTTTCTTT. Residues: CASSWGSGVNTEAFF.

The chain uses TRBV7-9 and TRBJ2-3, with D tentatively TRBD1 or TRBD2 (5 bases each). Trimming left V 6 bases short and J 4 bases short, with 29 bases between. The CDR3 length is 19 residues. Germline CDR1 reads SEHNR; CDR2 reads FQNEAQ (reference sequence). Here the CDR3 DNA reads TGTGCCAGCAGGGGCAGTCCCAGACCCGGGACCCCCAGAGCAGATACGCAGTATTTT. Its translation is CASRGSPRPGTPRADTQYF. The full variable domain, in which reference TRBV7-9 and TRBJ2-3 provide the parts outside the CDR3, is DTGVSQNPRHKITKRGQNVTFRCDPISEHNRLYWYRQTLGQGPEFLTYFQNEAQLEKSRLLSDRFSAERPKGSFSTLEIQRTEQGDSAMYLCASRGSPRPGTPRADTQYFGPGTRLTVL.

This chain's CDR3 is CASSQGAYNEQFF. CDR3 bases: TGTGCCAGTTCACAGGGTGCCTACAATGAGCAGTTCTTC. The chain joins TRBV19 to TRBJ2-1; D might be TRBD1 (6 bases). The CDR3 totals 13 residues. Trimming stripped 8 bases from V and 2 bases from J, with 10 bases between. Germline-derived CDR1 and CDR2 are LNHDA and SQIVND (reference sequence).

V usage is TRBV4-1 and J usage is TRBJ2-7; the D gene is possibly TRBD1 (5 bases). The germline V gene encodes CDR1 MGHRA and CDR2 YSYEKL. With 0 bases removed from V and 4 bases from J, the gap between germline ends came to 25 bases. This CDR3 is built from 19 residues. The DNA for the CDR3 is TGCGCCAGCAGCCAAGAGGGTCGGCGGCAGTTAAAGAAGGGGTACGAGCAGTACTTC. Residues: CASSQEGRRQLKKGYEQYF.

The chain couples TRBV7-8 to TRBJ1-1; 8 nucleotides line up with TRBD1. V lost 1 base, J lost 5 bases, and 9 bases stayed unmatched. This CDR3 has 16 residues. Germline V gene data show CDR1 as SGHVS and CDR2 as FQNEAQ. The CDR3 protein is CASSLGSGGSRTEAFF. The CDR3 bases are TGTGCCAGCAGCTTAGGGTCAGGGGGCTCGAGGACTGAAGCTTTCTTT.

The chain carries TRBV4-1 and TRBJ2-3; 7 bases are a match to TRBD1. The CDR3 runs 16 residues. The trim removed 5 bases at V and 5 bases at J, leaving 13 bases unmatched. In germline, CDR1 is MGHRA, CDR2 YSYEKL. CDR3 coding DNA: TGCGCCAGCAGCTTCCGACAGGGTAGAAGGTTAGATACGCAGTATTTT. Amino acids: CASSFRQGRRLDTQYF.

This clone was seen more than once but under ten times. The chain uses TRBV30 and TRBJ1-1; D unclear. This CDR3 has 13 residues. V lost 0 bases and J lost 4, with 9 bases in between. Germline-derived CDR1 and CDR2 are GTSNPN and SVGIG (reference sequence). CDR3 sequence: CAWSVGSSTEAFF. Written as DNA, the CDR3 is TGTGCCTGGAGTGTTGGAAGTAGCACTGAAGCTTTCTTT.

The rearrangement joins TRBV11-2 to TRBJ2-5, with D perhaps TRBD1 (5 bases). Germline CDR1 and CDR2: SGHAT and FQNNGV. V lost 2 bases and J lost 5, with 15 bases in between. The CDR3 is 15 residues long. The CDR3 region is CASSLFPRAGETQYF. CDR3 in DNA: TGTGCCAGCAGCTTATTCCCCAGGGCAGGGGAGACCCAGTACTTC.

This clone was observed a few times. Within the sample, other DNA sequences also encode this same CDR3. The V and J genes are TRBV9 and TRBJ2-3; 11 bases are a match to TRBD2. V shed 2 bases and J 2 bases; nucleotides not matched to a gene: 4. This CDR3 is 16 amino acids long. The germline CDR1 and CDR2 sequences are SGDLS and YYNGEE. CDR3 coding DNA: TGTGCCAGCAGCGTTGGGACTAGCGGCCCCACAGATACGCAGTATTTT. It codes for CASSVGTSGPTDTQYF.

The count of this clone is one. V is TRBV11-2 and J is TRBJ1-4; D not certain. CDR3 length: 12 amino acids. Trimming shortened V by 0 bases and J by 10 bases, and 6 bases separated the two germline ends. Per germline, CDR1 SGHAT and CDR2 FQNNGV. CDR3: CASSLERGKLFF. The CDR3 DNA reads as TGTGCCAGCAGCTTAGAACGGGGAAAACTGTTTTTT.

This chain links TRBV27 with TRBJ2-7, with 9 bases lining up with TRBD2. Germline lookup yields CDR1 MNHEY and CDR2 SMNVEV (reference sequence). J lost 5 bases, V lost 5 bases, and 13 bases had no gene match. CDR3 length: 16 residues. CDR3 sequence: CASSPSSGSVLNEQYF. The CDR3 coding sequence is TGTGCCAGCAGTCCAAGTAGCGGGAGCGTTCTGAACGAGCAGTACTTC.